Listed here are 10 T cell receptor beta chains from one sample, sequenced in a study of control samples from healthy donors and cancer patients. Sequenced by immunoSEQ multiplex PCR; TCRdb stores in-frame clones only, minus some. The sample shows tens of thousands of clones, over 65% of them seen only once. Sequencing was carried out using formalin-fixed, paraffin-embedded tissue. Every receptor here comes from a male donor with melanoma.

The V gene is TRBV6-2 or TRBV6-3, the J gene TRBJ1-1; 11 bases fit TRBD1. The germline CDR1 and CDR2 sequences are MNHEY and SVGEGT. The junction had 5 bases not matched to a gene; V was cut back by 4 bases and J by 4 bases. This CDR3 has 15 residues. The CDR3 DNA follows: TGTGCCAGCAGTTCCGCAGGGACAGGGGGCACTGAAGCTTTCTTT. This sequence encodes CASSSAGTGGTEAFF.

The chain has TRBV9 and TRBJ2-7; 11 bases align to TRBD2. This CDR3 is 14 amino acids long. Trimming at V came to 4 bases and at J to 3 bases, leaving 3 bases not matched to a gene. The germline CDR1 and CDR2 sequences are SGDLS and YYNGEE. CDR3 protein: CASSLGLAVYEQYF. The CDR3 DNA reads TGTGCCAGCAGCTTGGGACTAGCGGTCTACGAGCAGTACTTC.

This chain uses TRBV19 with TRBJ2-3, with 7 positions matching TRBD1. V shed 5 bases, J shed 2 bases, and the junction held 10 bases outside the gene matches. This CDR3 has 16 amino acids. Germline lookup yields CDR1 LNHDA and CDR2 SQIVND (reference sequence). CDR3 DNA sequence: TGTGCCAGTAGTCTCGGGTCCGGGACAGCCACAGATACGCAGTATTTT. Protein sequence: CASSLGSGTATDTQYF. Filled out from reference TRBV19 and TRBJ2-3, the complete variable domain reads DGGITQSPKYLFRKEGQNVTLSCEQNLNHDAMYWYRQDPGQGLRLIYYSQIVNDFQKGDIAEGYSVSREKKESFPLTVTSAQKNPTAFYLCASSLGSGTATDTQYFGPGTRLTVL.

The chain couples TRBV10-3 to TRBJ1-2; weak D call: TRBD1 (5 bases). The CDR3 contains 16 residues. Trimming pared 4 bases from V and 3 bases from J, leaving 18 bases between. CDR1 ENHRY and CDR2 SYGVKD come from the germline V gene. The DNA of the CDR3 is TGTGCCATCAGTGTATTCTTGAGGGGCGTGGACTATGGCTACACCTTC. It specifies CAISVFLRGVDYGYTF.

The V gene is TRBV11-2, the J gene TRBJ1-1; 9 nucleotides agree with TRBD1. Trimming at V came to 5 bases and at J to 3 bases, leaving 4 bases not matched to a gene. There are 14 residues in the CDR3. From germline, CDR1 is SGHAT and CDR2 FQNNGV. DNA for the CDR3: TGTGCCAGCAGCCCACAGGGGGCATACACTGAAGCTTTCTTT. It is translated as CASSPQGAYTEAFF.

This clone was seen just once. The chain links TRBV28 to TRBJ2-1; 7 nucleotides align to TRBD2. Germline CDR1 MDHEN, CDR2 SYDVKM. The CDR3 length is 17 residues. The ends lost 5 bases at V and 4 bases at J; junction bases unmatched: 14. The CDR3 DNA reads TGTGCCAGCAGTCCCGCCTCTATGCAGCGGGGTTACAATGAGCAGTTCTTC. It encodes CASSPASMQRGYNEQFF.

The chain couples TRBV18 to TRBJ1-2; 11 positions agree with TRBD1. The CDR3 loop spans 19 amino acids. Germline assignment: CDR1 KGHSH and CDR2 LQKENI. J gave up 7 bases and V 4 bases, and 20 bases lay outside the gene matches. CDR3 nucleotides: TGTGCCAGCTCACTTTTTACCGCCCAACCGGGACAGGGGGATATTGGCTACACCTTC. It encodes CASSLFTAQPGQGDIGYTF.

The V and J genes are TRBV7-9 and TRBJ2-7, with 10 positions matching TRBD1. Trimming cost V 4 bases and J 2 bases; bases outside gene matches: 2. The CDR3 loop spans 14 amino acids. Germline loops: CDR1 SEHNR, CDR2 FQNEAQ (reference sequence). The CDR3 nucleotides are TGTGCCAGCAGCTCGGGGACAGGGGCCTACGAGCAGTACTTC. Its protein product is CASSSGTGAYEQYF.

This chain connects TRBV24-1 to TRBJ2-1, with 7 bases identical to TRBD2. Trimming cost V 3 bases and J 5 bases; bases outside gene matches: 9. Germline-derived CDR1 and CDR2 are KGHDR and SFDVKD. The CDR3 totals 16 residues. The DNA for the CDR3 is TGTGCCACCAGTGATCCTGGGGGGGGTCGGAACAATGAGCAGTTCTTC. Translating gives CATSDPGGGRNNEQFF.

The chain links TRBV7-3 to TRBJ2-2, with 7 bases that match TRBD1. The CDR3 is 16 amino acids. With 6 bases clipped from V and 1 base from J, the junction kept 8 bases outside the gene matches. Germline V gene sequence: CDR1 SGHTA, CDR2 FQGTGA. CDR3 amino acids: CASSHGRGQNTGELFF. For the CDR3, the DNA is TGTGCCAGCAGTCATGGAAGGGGGCAGAACACCGGGGAGCTGTTTTTT.